Listed here is a single T cell receptor beta chain. What it recognizes is unknown. Amplification of TCR beta CDR3 regions was performed using RNA transcripts as template. RT-PCR in the first round (using the HTBI primer set) targeted the TCR CDR3. MiXCR, applied by TCRdb to the multiplex PCR reads, yields one record per CDR3 protein. There are fewer than 600,000 distinct CDR3 sequences in the sample; 12% to 15% occur only once, and about 15% lies in the top ten. Uncontrolled infection, other autoimmune disease, pregnancy or lactation excluded patients. From roughly 9.2 ml of fresh peripheral blood, PBMCs were isolated. The sample belongs to a study of T cells in Graves' hyperthyroidism and ophthalmopathy. Findings and caveats of the study: Ophthalmopathy cases were set apart from stable hyperthyroidism by a 13 V-J model. Most clonotypes that expanded in the thyroid above 0.001 also showed up in blood.

From germline, CDR1 is SGHRS and CDR2 YFSETQ. V lost 4 bases to trimming and J lost 1 base, with 12 bases between them. The CDR3 consists of 14 residues. The specimen was blood. J is TRBJ2-7 and V is TRBV5-1; D gene unclear. This TCR was recovered from a woman in her thirties or forties with Graves' hyperthyroidism. In DNA form, the CDR3 reads TGCGCCAGCAGCGAGGACCTTGGGTCCTACGAGCAGTACTTC. This sequence encodes CASSEDLGSYEQYF.